This TCR beta chain came from a study of cytomegalovirus exposure and HLA in healthy donors. Study details: Of several hundred genotyped donors, about 81% clustered with self-reported Caucasian donors. The study's findings and limits: A prior analysis recorded that most TCR beta V segments were productive about 90% or about 30% of the time. TCR beta sequences reportedly predicted the HLA-A and HLA-B alleles of most subjects accurately. In vitro experiments confirmed that a few CMV-associated chains were specific for CMV antigens.

The PCR employed 60 Vbeta primers together with 13 Jbeta primers. Generated by immunoSEQ multiplex PCR, the TCRdb table keeps only in-frame clones and is missing some. The sample carries around 100,000 clones, around 73% recorded once. This CDR3 is 13 amino acids long. Trimming cost V 1 base and J 4 bases, with 7 bases left between them. Germline V gives CDR1 SEHNR, CDR2 FQNEAQ (reference sequence). This clone showed up just once. The antigen is undetermined. What was sequenced was PBMCs. The sequence was collected from a woman in her thirties or forties in good health and CMV-seronegative. The V and J genes are TRBV7-9 and TRBJ2-5; D might be TRBD1 (6 bases). The CDR3 reads CASSLDRAETQYF. CDR3 in DNA: TGTGCCAGCAGCTTAGACAGGGCAGAGACCCAGTACTTC. The full variable domain, completed using reference TRBV7-9 and TRBJ2-5, is DTGVSQNPRHKITKRGQNVTFRCDPISEHNRLYWYRQTLGQGPEFLTYFQNEAQLEKSRLLSDRFSAERPKGSFSTLEIQRTEQGDSAMYLCASSLDRAETQYFGPGTRLLVL.